This entry concerns a single TCR beta chain. In the PCR, 60 Vbeta and 13 Jbeta primers were used. In the authors' methods: Unique TCR beta chains numbered around 80 million in a later analysis, with approximately 10 million shared. Repertoires were generated with immunoSEQ multiplex PCR, while TCRdb's copy carries only in-frame clones and drops some. V and J calls and clone size follow that table, whereas D and trimming were derived from the DNA. This table has fewer than 80,000 clones, 70% to 80% appearing once. The data were taken from a study of cytomegalovirus exposure and HLA in healthy donors. V gave up 4 bases and J gave up 4 bases; unmatched junction bases: 6. Germline V gene sequence: CDR1 SGHTA, CDR2 FQGTGA. The CDR3 runs 16 residues.

This clonotype originated in a man between 18 and 35 years old in good health and CMV-seronegative. V is TRBV7-3 and J is TRBJ2-3, with 12 nucleotides matching TRBD2. Sequencing was done on a sample of PBMCs. The CDR3 is CASSSELAGGADTQYF. The CDR3 nucleotides are TGTGCCAGCAGCTCCGAACTAGCGGGGGGAGCAGATACGCAGTATTTT.